These 20 T cell receptor beta chains share one sample of origin, sequenced in a study of T cell repertoires in cytomegalovirus infection. TCRdb re-analysed the reads in MiXCR, keeping a single row per CDR3 protein. The table has around 440,000 distinct CDR3 sequences, approximately 11% seen once. Input material: PBMCs. The receptors come from a human donor in good health (CMV status not recorded). Some clones in this sample may be carry-over from other donors' samples.

A remark on this clonotype: This could be a read error, since a much larger clone is one nucleotide away. This chain uses TRBV5-5 with TRBJ2-3; 7 bases match TRBD1. Germline V gene sequence: CDR1 SGHKS, CDR2 YYEKEE (reference sequence). The CDR3 spans 14 residues. The CDR3 coding sequence is TGTGCCAGCAGATGGAGACAGGGCACAGATACGCAGTGTTTT. This codes for CASRWRQGTDTQCF.

The sample holds many counts of this clonotype. The rearrangement joins TRBV2 to TRBJ2-1; a weak D match, TRBD2 (6 bases). Germline V lookup: CDR1 SNHLY, CDR2 FYNNEI. Trimming took 6 bases from V and 7 from J, leaving 10 bases between them. The CDR3 covers 12 residues. The CDR3 is CASREGSNEQFF. The CDR3, as DNA: TGTGCCAGCAGGGAGGGGTCTAATGAGCAGTTCTTC.

This clonotype was seen many times. This sequence joins TRBV6-5 and TRBJ1-6; D is perhaps TRBD1 (5 bases). Germline CDR1 is MNHEY and CDR2 is SVGAGI. V lost 2 bases, J lost 3 bases, and 23 bases lay in between. The CDR3 runs 20 residues. As DNA, the CDR3 is TGTGCCAGCAGTTACGCCGTCGGCTGGGGTTCAACAGGCTATAATTCACCCCTCCACTTT. Protein: CASSYAVGWGSTGYNSPLHF.

The chain carries TRBV11-3 and TRBJ1-1; TRBD1 is a possible D gene (5 bases). Per the germline V gene, CDR1 is SGHNT and CDR2 is YENEEA. This CDR3 is 14 amino acids long. V was clipped by 4 bases and J by 1 base, with 10 bases between them. The CDR3 sequence is CASSSGGGNTEAFF. CDR3 bases: TGTGCCAGCAGCTCCGGGGGGGGGAACACTGAAGCTTTCTTT.

This clonotype was seen ten or more times. The chain uses TRBV20-1 and TRBJ2-4; 13 nucleotides match TRBD2. In germline, CDR1 is DFQATT, CDR2 SNEGSKA (reference sequence). Unmatched junction bases numbered 5, after V lost 0 bases and J lost 0 bases. The CDR3 consists of 18 residues. The chain's CDR3 is CSARERTSGSLAKNIQYF. In DNA form, the CDR3 reads TGCAGTGCTAGAGAGAGGACTAGCGGGAGCCTAGCCAAAAACATTCAGTACTTC.

This clonotype has at least ten counts. This chain links TRBV10-3 with TRBJ1-1; D not resolved. The CDR3 length is 14 residues. CDR1 and CDR2 (germline): ENHRY, SYGVKD. Trimming took off 6 bases at V and 0 bases at J, with 11 bases between the two ends. DNA for the CDR3: TGTGCCATCAGCGGAGATTTGGTGAACACTGAAGCTTTCTTT. It is translated as CAISGDLVNTEAFF.

The genes are TRBV5-1 and TRBJ2-7; TRBD2 aligns across 10 bases. The germline CDR1 and CDR2 sequences are SGHRS and YFSETQ. J gave up 3 bases and V 2 bases, and 5 bases lay outside the gene matches. The CDR3 extends over 15 amino acids. CDR3 residues: CASSLAGGPNYEQYF. For the CDR3, the DNA is TGCGCCAGCAGCTTAGCGGGAGGGCCCAACTACGAGCAGTACTTC.

This clonotype was recorded a few times. V gene TRBV11-2 combines with J gene TRBJ1-2; D may be TRBD1 (6 bases). The CDR3 is made up of 18 amino acids. Germline CDR1 SGHAT, CDR2 FQNNGV. V was trimmed by 4 bases and J by 2 bases, leaving 23 bases between them. In DNA, the CDR3 is TGTGCCAGCAGCTCGCTAATCCCCGGACAGAGACTAAACTATGGCTACACCTTC. This translates into CASSSLIPGQRLNYGYTF. Looking up the rest from reference TRBV11-2 and TRBJ1-2 gives the full variable domain: EAGVAQSPRYKIIEKRQSVAFWCNPISGHATLYWYQQILGQGPKLLIQFQNNGVVDDSQLPKDRFSAERLKGVDSTLKIQPAKLEDSAVYLCASSSLIPGQRLNYGYTFGSGTRLTVV.

Many counts were recorded for this clonotype. The rearrangement joins TRBV4-2 to TRBJ2-2; 9 bases are shared with TRBD2. J lost 6 bases, V lost 3 bases, and 2 bases had no gene match. Germline V lookup: CDR1 LGHNA, CDR2 YNFKEQ. The length of the CDR3 is 14 residues. The CDR3 nucleotides are TGTGCCAGCAGCCAGCGGGAGGGTGCCGGGGAGCTGTTTTTT. Translated, it gives CASSQREGAGELFF.

The genes are TRBV20-1 and TRBJ2-1; 10 bases line up with TRBD2. Germline V lookup: CDR1 DFQATT, CDR2 SNEGSKA (reference sequence). V lost 3 bases and J lost 5; bases outside the gene matches: 10. The CDR3 spans 16 residues. The CDR3 DNA is TGCAGTGCTAGTGGGTGGGGACTAGCGATCAACAATGAGCAGTTCTTC. Residues: CSASGWGLAINNEQFF.

The CDR3 DNA follows: TGTGCCAGCACCCGGACAAGGAACACTGAAGCTTTCTTT. Its protein is CASTRTRNTEAFF. This chain uses TRBV6-2 or TRBV6-3 with TRBJ1-1; TRBD1 is a possible D gene (5 bases). The CDR3 covers 13 residues. V lost 7 bases and J lost 1, with 10 bases in between. Germline CDR1 is MNHEY and CDR2 is SVGEGT.

In its sample, this clonotype was seen many times. The V and J genes are TRBV7-9 and TRBJ2-5; TRBD2 aligns across 10 bases. V trimming: 5 bases; J trimming: 5 bases; junction bases outside the gene matches: 8. CDR1 SEHNR and CDR2 FQNEAQ come from the germline V gene (reference sequence). The length of the CDR3 is 15 residues. The CDR3 region is CASSALAGEGETQYF. The DNA for the CDR3 is TGTGCCAGCAGCGCCCTAGCGGGAGAGGGGGAGACCCAGTACTTC. The entire variable domain, with the rest obtained from reference TRBV7-9 and TRBJ2-5, is as follows: DTGVSQNPRHKITKRGQNVTFRCDPISEHNRLYWYRQTLGQGPEFLTYFQNEAQLEKSRLLSDRFSAERPKGSFSTLEIQRTEQGDSAMYLCASSALAGEGETQYFGPGTRLLVL.

The chain uses TRBV6-1 and TRBJ2-1; 9 bases are a match to TRBD1. From germline, CDR1 is MNHNS and CDR2 SASEGT. This CDR3 contains 16 residues. V lost 5 bases, J lost 1 base, and 6 bases stayed unmatched. CDR3 amino acids: CASSHRGRRSYNEQFF. CDR3 nucleotide sequence: TGTGCCAGCAGTCACAGGGGGCGCAGGTCCTACAATGAGCAGTTCTTC.

For this clonotype: A much larger clone lies one base from this, so it may be a read error. The chain links TRBV6-1 to TRBJ2-3; possibly TRBD1 or TRBD2 for D (5 bases each). This CDR3 spans 15 amino acids. Germline CDR1 reads MNHNS; CDR2 reads SASEGT. The CDR3 sequence is CAGSAPGRSGDTQYF. CDR3 coding DNA: TGTGCCGGCAGTGCTCCGGGACGTTCGGGAGATACGCAGTATTTT.

This clonotype was detected many times. The chain joins TRBV12-3 or TRBV12-4 to TRBJ2-1, with 16 bases that match TRBD2. CDR3 size: 19 residues. With 6 bases clipped from V and 5 bases from J, the junction kept 13 bases outside the gene matches. The DNA for the CDR3 is TGTGCCAGCAGCCCCACCCCGGGACTAGCGGGGGGGCTCGACAATGAGCAGTTCTTC. This translates into CASSPTPGLAGGLDNEQFF.

The rearrangement joins TRBV4-2 to TRBJ2-2; D might be TRBD1 (5 bases). The germline V gene encodes CDR1 LGHNA and CDR2 YNFKEQ. Trimming removed 0 bases at V and 2 bases at J, with 10 bases between. CDR3 length equals 16 residues. The CDR3: CASSQEGRANTGELFF. DNA of the CDR3: TGTGCCAGCAGCCAAGAGGGCAGGGCAAACACCGGGGAGCTGTTTTTT.

The rearrangement uses TRBV19 and TRBJ2-7; TRBD1 might be the D (5 bases). This CDR3 spans 14 amino acids. V lost 3 bases and J lost 3, with 12 bases in between. From germline, CDR1 is LNHDA and CDR2 SQIVND (reference sequence). The CDR3 nucleotides are TGTGCCAGTAGTATGGGCACAGGCAACTACGAGCAGTACTTC. Its protein product is CASSMGTGNYEQYF.

The rearrangement joins TRBV9 to TRBJ1-1; TRBD1 might be the D (5 bases). The CDR3 consists of 14 residues. Trimming stripped 6 bases from V and 1 base from J, with 13 bases between. Germline CDR1 is SGDLS and CDR2 is YYNGEE. The CDR3 region has the DNA TGTGCCAGCAATCCCGGGGGGGGGAACACTGAAGCTTTCTTT. Translation: CASNPGGGNTEAFF. Filled out from reference TRBV9 and TRBJ1-1, the complete variable domain reads DSGVTQTPKHLITATGQRVTLRCSPRSGDLSVYWYQQSLDQGLQFLIQYYNGEERAKGNILERFSAQQFPDLHSELNLSSLELGDSALYFCASNPGGGNTEAFFGQGTRLTVV.

This clonotype was detected only a few times. V gene TRBV29-1 combines with J gene TRBJ2-5, with 7 nucleotides matching TRBD1. The V and J ends lost 4 bases and 2 bases, in that order; junction bases with no gene match: 7. CDR3 length: 14 amino acids. The V gene's germline CDR1 is SQVTM and CDR2 ANQGSEA. The CDR3 reads CSVVRETGQETQYF. CDR3 sequence (DNA): TGCAGCGTTGTAAGGGAGACAGGGCAAGAGACCCAGTACTTC.

J is TRBJ1-4 and V is TRBV7-6; D not certain. This CDR3 spans 13 amino acids. The V end lost 1 base, the J end lost 7 bases, and 7 bases lay between the germline ends. Germline CDR1 reads SGHVS; CDR2 reads FNYEAQ. CDR3 loop: CASSLGFGEKLFF. CDR3 nucleotides: TGTGCCAGCAGCTTAGGGTTCGGTGAAAAACTGTTTTTT.